Listed below are T cell receptor beta chains from one sample, sequenced in a study of blood T cell repertoires in COVID-19. Sequencing used immunoSEQ multiplex PCR; TCRdb keeps in-frame clones, though not all of them. The data hold fewer than 35,000 clones, with 89% observed a single time. The sample comprised peripheral blood. The origin of the receptors is a man of 80 years or more with acute or convalescent COVID-19. Both conserved end residues are part of each CDR3. D genes are given only for firm matches. For some rows the clone size is stated as once, few or many, or as a class when expanded; others skip it.

v_call	d_call	j_call	clone_size	cdr3_aa	cdr3_nt
TRBV6-5	TRBD2	TRBJ2-1	NA	CASRPGTSGRNEQFF	TGTGCCAGCAGACCCGGGACTAGCGGGAGGAATGAGCAGTTCTTC
TRBV5-1	TRBD1	TRBJ1-4	NA	CASSWGTTGGHEKLFF	TGCGCCAGCAGCTGGGGGACGACAGGGGGGCATGAAAAACTGTTTTTT
TRBV25-1	NA	TRBJ2-4	NA	CASSGGRGNIQYF	TGTGCCAGCAGTGGGGGAAGGGGGAACATTCAGTACTTC
TRBV11-3	TRBD2	TRBJ2-7	NA	CASSLQGGSNEQYF	TGTGCCAGCAGCCTTCAGGGCGGGAGTAACGAGCAGTACTTC
TRBV7-6	NA	TRBJ2-1	NA	CASSFRGNAYNEQFF	TGTGCCAGCAGCTTCCGCGGGAATGCCTACAATGAGCAGTTCTTC
TRBV7-7	NA	TRBJ2-5	few	CASSPGERYQETQYF	TGTGCCAGCAGCCCAGGGGAGAGGTACCAAGAGACCCAGTACTTC
TRBV19	NA	TRBJ2-1	once	CASKGSSYNEQFF	TGTGCCAGTAAAGGGAGCTCCTACAATGAGCAGTTCTTC
TRBV5-1	TRBD1	TRBJ1-1	few	CASSRTGNTEAFF	TGCGCCAGCAGCAGGACAGGGAACACTGAAGCTTTCTTT
TRBV6-6	TRBD2	TRBJ2-1	NA	CASRQTSGSSYNEQFF	TGTGCCAGCAGGCAGACTAGCGGTAGCTCCTACAATGAGCAGTTCTTC
TRBV15	TRBD2	TRBJ2-5	once	CATSRGGGTKTQYF	TGTGCCACCAGCAGAGGGGGGGGGACGAAGACCCAGTACTTC
TRBV27	TRBD1	TRBJ2-5	NA	CASSPLDRGLVETQYF	TGTGCCAGCAGTCCCCTGGACAGGGGGCTTGTAGAGACCCAGTACTTC
TRBV11-2	NA	TRBJ2-7	NA	CASSVQIGEVEQYF	TGTGCCAGCAGCGTTCAAATTGGGGAGGTCGAGCAGTACTTC
TRBV5-1	TRBD1	TRBJ1-2	NA	CASSLAGHDRAGGYTF	TGCGCCAGCAGCTTGGCGGGGCATGACAGGGCTGGTGGCTACACCTTC
TRBV7-9	TRBD2	TRBJ2-3	NA	CASSSYRGGTDTQYF	TGTGCCAGCAGCTCCTACCGGGGGGGCACAGATACGCAGTATTTT
TRBV5-1	NA	TRBJ2-5	NA	CASSPGTMYQETQYF	TGCGCCAGCAGCCCTGGGACAATGTACCAAGAGACCCAGTACTTC
TRBV5-5	NA	TRBJ1-1	once	CASSAPGNTEAFF	TGTGCCAGCAGCGCCCCAGGGAACACTGAAGCTTTCTTT
TRBV11-3	TRBD2	TRBJ2-7	NA	CASSLVFSGTPYEQYF	TGTGCCAGCAGCTTAGTTTTTAGCGGGACCCCCTACGAGCAGTACTTC
TRBV27	NA	TRBJ2-6	NA	CASSLTGSRSGANVLTF	TGTGCCAGCAGTCTCACAGGGAGCCGCTCTGGGGCCAACGTCCTGACTTTC
TRBV7-2	NA	TRBJ2-4	NA	CASSGGTVQIQYF	TGTGCCAGCAGCGGAGGGACAGTCCAGATTCAGTACTTC
TRBV20-1	NA	TRBJ1-1	few	CSAWGRTEAFF	TGCAGTGCTTGGGGGCGGACTGAAGCTTTCTTT
TRBV19	TRBD1	TRBJ2-2	NA	CASTFRVGARGTTGELFF	TGTGCCAGTACCTTCAGGGTGGGAGCCAGGGGGACCACCGGGGAGCTGTTTTTT
TRBV7-9	NA	TRBJ2-7	NA	CASARGGSYEQYF	TGTGCCAGCGCCCGCGGCGGTTCCTACGAGCAGTACTTC
TRBV5-4	TRBD1	TRBJ1-3	NA	CASSLDRGLNTIYF	TGTGCCAGCAGCCTGGACAGGGGGCTTAACACCATATATTTT
TRBV28	TRBD2	TRBJ2-2	NA	CASSLSLLAGGPGTGELFF	TGTGCCAGCAGTTTATCCCTCCTGGCGGGAGGGCCGGGCACCGGGGAGCTGTTTTTT
TRBV25-1	NA	TRBJ1-1	NA	CASRNRGDTEAFF	TGTGCCAGCAGGAATAGGGGCGACACTGAAGCTTTCTTT
TRBV2	NA	TRBJ1-2	NA	CASSEAQASYGYTF	TGTGCCAGCAGTGAAGCACAGGCATCTTATGGCTACACCTTC
TRBV30	TRBD2	TRBJ2-1	NA	CAWGPLAGPSSYNEQFF	TGTGCCTGGGGCCCACTAGCGGGGCCCAGCTCCTACAATGAGCAGTTCTTC
TRBV5-4	NA	TRBJ1-3	once	CASSFGQGKENTIYF	TGTGCCAGCAGTTTCGGCCAGGGGAAAGAAAACACCATATATTTT
TRBV7-2	NA	TRBJ1-6	NA	CASSLARVGSENSPLHF	TGTGCCAGCAGCTTAGCGCGGGTGGGGAGTGAGAATTCACCCCTCCACTTT
TRBV2	NA	TRBJ2-5	NA	CASYRDTQETQYF	TGTGCCAGTTACCGGGACACACAAGAGACCCAGTACTTC
TRBV7-9	TRBD2	TRBJ2-3	NA	CASSSDSGTSATDTQYF	TGTGCCAGCAGCTCCGACTCCGGGACTAGCGCCACAGATACGCAGTATTTT
TRBV5-1	NA	TRBJ1-1	NA	CASSLDQGSEAFF	TGCGCCAGCAGTTTGGACCAGGGTTCTGAAGCTTTCTTT
TRBV19	TRBD2	TRBJ2-1	few	CASSLSGGRPRAYNEQFF	TGTGCCAGTAGTCTCAGCGGGGGCCGGCCCCGGGCCTACAATGAGCAGTTCTTC
TRBV19	NA	TRBJ1-1	NA	CASSIDLPLNTEAFF	TGTGCCAGTAGTATAGATCTACCCCTGAACACTGAAGCTTTCTTT
TRBV5-6	NA	TRBJ2-5	NA	CASSLGTGLGTQYF	TGTGCCAGCAGCTTGGGGACTGGGTTGGGGACCCAGTACTTC
TRBV7-9	TRBD1	TRBJ1-2	NA	CASSSDRDSLGGYTF	TGTGCCAGCAGCTCCGACAGGGACAGCCTAGGAGGCTACACCTTC
TRBV9	NA	TRBJ2-1	NA	CASSVDSGRDEQFF	TGTGCCAGCAGCGTAGATTCGGGAAGGGATGAGCAGTTCTTC
TRBV5-4	TRBD2	TRBJ2-1	NA	CASSLALAGGEQFF	TGTGCCAGCAGCTTGGCACTAGCGGGCGGGGAGCAGTTCTTC
TRBV5-8	TRBD1	TRBJ2-3	NA	CASSPTRGHGTDTQYF	TGTGCCAGCAGTCCGACCAGGGGGCACGGCACAGATACGCAGTATTTT
TRBV28	TRBD2	TRBJ2-7	NA	CASSSGNPYEQYF	TGTGCCAGCTCGAGCGGGAACCCCTACGAGCAGTACTTC
TRBV19	NA	TRBJ1-6	NA	CASGQYGLHF	TGTGCCAGCGGACAGTACGGCCTCCACTTT
TRBV13	TRBD1	TRBJ2-1	NA	CASSLLIGTGGWDEQFF	TGTGCCAGCAGCTTGTTGATTGGGACAGGGGGCTGGGATGAGCAGTTCTTC
TRBV5-6	TRBD1	TRBJ2-5	NA	CASSATGGVETQYF	TGTGCCAGCAGCGCGACAGGGGGCGTGGAGACCCAGTACTTC
TRBV24-1	NA	TRBJ2-1	NA	CATSDFRGRLNEQFF	TGTGCCACCAGTGATTTTCGAGGGAGGCTCAATGAGCAGTTCTTC
TRBV27	NA	TRBJ2-3	NA	CASSWTVGTDTQYF	TGTGCCAGCAGCTGGACTGTGGGCACAGATACGCAGTATTTT
TRBV5-1	NA	TRBJ1-1	NA	CASSLDGGEAFF	TGCGCCAGCAGCTTGGACGGGGGTGAGGCTTTCTTT
TRBV5-1	NA	TRBJ1-4	NA	CASSLATDSSEKLFF	TGCGCCAGCAGCTTAGCGACTGACTCCTCTGAAAAACTGTTTTTT
TRBV6-5	NA	TRBJ1-5	NA	CASSYSGAGQPQHF	TGTGCCAGCAGTTACTCGGGGGCGGGTCAGCCCCAGCATTTT
TRBV14	TRBD1	TRBJ1-4	NA	CASSARTGATNEKLFF	TGTGCCAGCAGCGCCCGGACAGGGGCAACTAATGAAAAACTGTTTTTT
TRBV5-6	NA	TRBJ1-3	NA	CASSLESRHSGNTIYF	TGTGCCAGCAGCTTGGAATCCAGACACTCTGGAAACACCATATATTTT